This T cell receptor (beta chain) originates from a study of shared clonotypes between healthy human individuals. Background on the study: A few men and two women, aged 18 to 49, were donors.

Adults of Caucasian background living in Nashville, Tennessee made up all donors. A split of CD4+ cells into CD45RA+ naive and CD45RA-negative memory subsets was performed. Sequencing was performed with immunoSEQ multiplex PCR; in TCRdb, only in-frame clones are kept and a portion is missing. The sample contains around 1 million clones, less than 85% of which appear only once. In regard to this clone: The antigen is unknown.

Germline CDR1 is KGHSH and CDR2 is LQKENI. Between the trimmed V and J ends, which lost 2 bases and 2 bases, there was a span of 10 bases. CDR3 length: 15 residues. Study findings and constraints: Researchers found naive subsets generally carried larger estimated richness than memory subsets.

The J gene is TRBJ1-5, the V gene TRBV18; D uncertain. This clonotype was sampled from a man younger than 35 in good health. The sample comprised memory CD4+ T cells sorted from blood. Indicated subset: CD45RA-negative fraction. This CDR3 is CASSPGGWGNQPQHF. In nucleotides, the CDR3 is TGTGCCAGCTCACCAGGAGGGTGGGGCAATCAGCCCCAGCATTTT.